The 21 T cell receptor beta chains below come from one sample, sequenced in a study of blood T cell repertoires in COVID-19. Assay: immunoSEQ multiplex PCR; the TCRdb copy retains only in-frame clones and omits some. The sample records 20,000 to 25,000 clones, around 92% being singletons. Source material: peripheral blood. The receptors were gathered from a man between 65 and 80 years old with active COVID-19.

CDR3 nucleotide sequence: TGTGCCAGCTCGGGTTGGGACTATGGCTACACCTTC. Translation: CASSGWDYGYTF. The V call is TRBV7-6, the J call TRBJ1-2, with D hard to call. CDR3 length equals 12 residues. The V end was cut by 8 bases, the J end by 3 bases, with 10 bases between. The germline V gene encodes CDR1 SGHVS and CDR2 FNYEAQ.

The rearrangement uses TRBV24-1 and TRBJ2-2, with TRBD1 matching 7 bases. V lost 3 bases to trimming and J lost 3 bases; unmatched junction nucleotides: 6. In germline, CDR1 is KGHDR, CDR2 SFDVKD. The CDR3 is made up of 16 amino acids. Here the CDR3 reads CATSDTRQGDTGELFF. The CDR3 DNA reads TGTGCCACCAGTGATACCCGGCAGGGGGACACCGGGGAGCTGTTTTTT.

The gene calls are TRBV19 and TRBJ2-7; TRBD1 matches 7 bases. The germline gives CDR1 LNHDA, CDR2 SQIVND (reference sequence). Losses at the gene ends were 5 bases for V and 6 bases for J; bases not matched to a gene: 13. The CDR3 has 15 amino acids. The CDR3 spells CASSLSYFTGAEQYF. CDR3 bases: TGTGCCAGTAGTCTCTCCTATTTTACAGGGGCCGAGCAGTACTTC.

The rearrangement joins TRBV7-2 to TRBJ2-1, with 8 positions matching TRBD2. CDR3 length: 15 amino acids. The germline V gene has CDR1 SGHTA and CDR2 FQGNSA. The junction had 8 bases not matched to a gene; V was cut back by 7 bases and J by 3 bases. The CDR3 nucleotides read TGTGCCAGCAAGGCTGATAGCGGGAACTACAATGAGCAGTTCTTC. This encodes CASKADSGNYNEQFF.

The CDR3 reads CASTRGNYGYTF. The CDR3 nucleotides are TGTGCCAGCACTCGGGGGAACTATGGCTACACCTTC. The genes are TRBV12-3 or TRBV12-4 and TRBJ1-2; perhaps TRBD1 as D (5 bases). CDR3 length equals 12 residues. Trimming took off 7 bases at V and 2 bases at J, with 8 bases between the two ends.

The genes are TRBV19 and TRBJ1-2; 7 nucleotides agree with TRBD1. V dropped 8 bases and J dropped 4; count of bases not matched to a gene: 4. The length of the CDR3 is 12 residues. Germline-derived CDR1 and CDR2 are LNHDA and SQIVND (reference sequence). CDR3 region: CASSSGGYGYTF. Here the CDR3 DNA reads TGTGCCAGTTCCTCAGGGGGCTATGGCTACACCTTC.

The chain combines TRBV5-5 with TRBJ2-5; 10 positions agree with TRBD2. The length of the CDR3 is 16 residues. The germline CDR1 and CDR2 sequences are SGHKS and YYEKEE (reference sequence). Trimming took 0 bases from V and 0 from J; bases not matched to a gene: 2. The CDR3 DNA follows: TGTGCCAGCAGCTTGGGACTAGCGGGTTACCAAGAGACCCAGTACTTC. This codes for CASSLGLAGYQETQYF.

The chain links TRBV30 to TRBJ1-2, with D unclear. V lost 1 base and J lost 7, with 10 bases in between. Germline V gives CDR1 GTSNPN, CDR2 SVGIG (reference sequence). The CDR3 is made up of 12 amino acids. The CDR3 region is CAWSASFFGYTF. CDR3 DNA: TGTGCCTGGAGTGCCTCTTTTTTTGGCTACACCTTC.

The chain uses TRBV7-2 and TRBJ2-5; 10 bases line up with TRBD2. With 2 bases clipped from V and 5 bases from J, the junction kept 5 bases outside the gene matches. The CDR3 consists of 15 residues. Looked up from germline, CDR1 is SGHTA and CDR2 is FQGNSA. CDR3 sequence: CASSLRTSGKETQYF. The CDR3 coding sequence is TGTGCCAGCAGCTTAAGAACTAGCGGGAAGGAGACCCAGTACTTC. Full variable domain (remainder filled in from reference TRBV7-2 and TRBJ2-5): GAGVSQSPSNKVTEKGKDVELRCDPISGHTALYWYRQSLGQGLEFLIYFQGNSAPDKSGLPSDRFSAERTGGSVSTLTIQRTQQEDSAVYLCASSLRTSGKETQYFGPGTRLLVL.

V usage is TRBV10-3 and J usage is TRBJ2-7; TRBD1 agrees at 8 bases. CDR1 is ENHRY and CDR2 is SYGVKD in the germline V gene. The CDR3 contains 15 residues. V shed 4 bases and J 3 bases; nucleotides not matched to a gene: 8. The CDR3 spells CAISGGDRHNYEQYF. The CDR3 nucleotides are TGTGCCATCAGTGGGGGGGACAGGCACAACTACGAGCAGTACTTC.

V usage is TRBV6-5 and J usage is TRBJ1-4, with 10 bases lining up with TRBD1. V shed 6 bases and J 5 bases; nucleotides not matched to a gene: 3. The CDR3 is made up of 14 amino acids. Per germline, CDR1 MNHEY and CDR2 SVGAGI. As DNA, the CDR3 is TGTGCCAGCAGCCGGACAGGGGGAAATGAAAAACTGTTTTTT. Its translation: CASSRTGGNEKLFF.

The J gene is TRBJ2-7, the V gene TRBV7-9; TRBD2 matches at 8 bases. This CDR3 comprises 16 residues. The germline CDR1 and CDR2 sequences are SEHNR and FQNEAQ (reference sequence). The trim removed 1 base at V and 0 bases at J, leaving 5 bases unmatched. Written as DNA, the CDR3 is TGTGCCAGCAGCTTAGTCGGCGGGGGGCTCTCCTACGAGCAGTACTTC. It translates to CASSLVGGGLSYEQYF.

The rearrangement links TRBV7-2 to TRBJ2-3; no clear D gene. This CDR3 has 15 residues. Germline V CDR1 and CDR2: SGHTA, FQGNSA. Trimming stripped 1 base from V and 5 bases from J, with 13 bases between. CDR3 in amino acids: CASSLDGLSLDTQYF. CDR3 DNA sequence: TGTGCCAGCAGCTTAGATGGCCTTTCCCTAGATACGCAGTATTTT.

V and J are TRBV9 and TRBJ2-5; possibly TRBD1 for D (5 bases). V dropped 0 bases and J dropped 5 bases, with 11 bases sitting between them. CDR3 length equals 14 residues. In germline, CDR1 is SGDLS, CDR2 YYNGEE. CDR3 DNA sequence: TGTGCCAGCAGCGTAGGGGCAGGGATGGAGACCCAGTACTTC. Translation gives CASSVGAGMETQYF.

V is TRBV18 and J is TRBJ2-5, with 8 positions matching TRBD1. Germline V CDR1 and CDR2: KGHSH, LQKENI. The length of the CDR3 is 15 residues. J lost 7 bases, V lost 2 bases, and 9 bases had no gene match. This CDR3 is CASSPETGAVGTQYF. In nucleotides, the CDR3 is TGTGCCAGCTCACCAGAGACAGGGGCGGTTGGGACCCAGTACTTC.

A single count supports this clone. V gene TRBV27 combines with J gene TRBJ1-3; D is uncertain. The length of the CDR3 is 15 residues. Germline CDR1 and CDR2: MNHEY and SMNVEV (reference sequence). Trimming removed 0 bases at V and 1 base at J, with 7 bases between. The CDR3 region is CASSLSSTSGNTIYF. CDR3 in DNA: TGTGCCAGCAGTTTATCGTCCACTTCTGGAAACACCATATATTTT.

This chain joins TRBV5-1 and TRBJ1-4, with 8 bases matching TRBD1. This CDR3 is built from 15 residues. V trimming: 0 bases; J trimming: 4 bases; junction bases outside the gene matches: 2. Per germline, CDR1 SGHRS and CDR2 YFSETQ. The CDR3 DNA reads as TGCGCCAGCAGCTTGGGCGGACAGGGTAATGAAAAACTGTTTTTT. This codes for CASSLGGQGNEKLFF.

This chain connects TRBV6-5 to TRBJ1-2; possibly TRBD1 for D (5 bases). This CDR3 contains 14 residues. Trimming took off 4 bases at V and 6 bases at J, with 15 bases between the two ends. The V gene's germline CDR1 is MNHEY and CDR2 SVGAGI. In nucleotides, the CDR3 is TGTGCCAGCAGTTTGGGGTGGGGCGGCCATGGCTACACCTTC. As protein: CASSLGWGGHGYTF.

The rearrangement links TRBV15 to TRBJ2-2; TRBD1 is a possible D gene (5 bases). The CDR3 is 16 amino acids. V lost 1 base, J lost 3 bases, and 12 bases lay in between. Per germline, CDR1 LNHNV and CDR2 YYDKDF (reference sequence). CDR3: CATSRGRGTDTGELFF. The CDR3 DNA sequence: TGTGCCACCAGCAGAGGAAGGGGCACGGACACCGGGGAGCTGTTTTTT.

The genes are TRBV5-4 and TRBJ2-1; TRBD2 agrees at 15 bases. V lost 0 bases and J lost 6; bases outside the gene matches: 7. The CDR3 has 18 amino acids. Germline CDR1 and CDR2: SGHNT and YYREEE (reference sequence). The CDR3 bases are TGTGCCAGCAGCTTGGGAGGACTAGCGGGGGGGCAGTCCAATGAGCAGTTCTTC. It yields the protein CASSLGGLAGGQSNEQFF.

The rearrangement joins TRBV6-6 to TRBJ2-7; 9 nucleotides line up with TRBD1. From germline, CDR1 is MNHNY and CDR2 SVGAGI (reference sequence). The CDR3 sequence is 14 residues long. After removal of 5 bases from V and 3 bases from J, the junction contained 5 bases not matched to a gene. CDR3 sequence: CASSPDRGGYEQYF. The CDR3 region has the DNA TGTGCCAGCAGTCCGGACAGGGGCGGCTACGAGCAGTACTTC.